These 29 T cell receptor beta chains were sequenced from one sample in a study of control samples from healthy donors and cancer patients. Here immunoSEQ multiplex PCR was the method, and the copy in TCRdb shows in-frame clones only, minus some. The sample carries some 120,000 clones, 91% recorded once. The sample consisted of blood. These receptors were taken from a young man in good health.

This chain joins TRBV5-1 and TRBJ1-5; weak D call: TRBD1 (5 bases). The germline V gene has CDR1 SGHRS and CDR2 YFSETQ. The CDR3 sequence is 15 residues long. Trimming left V 0 bases short and J 7 bases short, with 14 bases between. The CDR3 reads CASSLDGWGGQPQHF. In DNA form, the CDR3 reads TGCGCCAGCAGCTTGGACGGGTGGGGCGGCCAGCCCCAGCATTTT. Filled out from reference TRBV5-1 and TRBJ1-5, the complete variable domain reads KAGVTQTPRYLIKTRGQQVTLSCSPISGHRSVSWYQQTPGQGLQFLFEYFSETQRNKGNFPGRFSGRQFSNSRSEMNVSTLELGDSALYLCASSLDGWGGQPQHFGDGTRLSIL.

The chain employs TRBV4-1 and TRBJ2-7; no clear D. This CDR3 is built from 14 residues. CDR1 and CDR2 (germline): MGHRA, YSYEKL. With 1 base removed from V and 0 bases from J, the gap between germline ends came to 7 bases. CDR3 sequence: CASSQAESSYEQYF. CDR3 DNA sequence: TGCGCCAGCAGCCAAGCCGAATCCTCCTACGAGCAGTACTTC.

This sequence joins TRBV11-2 and TRBJ2-1, with 7 bases matching TRBD1. CDR1 is SGHAT and CDR2 is FQNNGV in the germline V gene. The CDR3 extends over 13 amino acids. Trimming took 2 bases from V and 9 from J; bases not matched to a gene: 4. The CDR3 reads CASSLNRGGEQFF. The DNA of the CDR3 is TGTGCCAGCAGCTTAAACAGGGGCGGTGAGCAGTTCTTC.

V and J are TRBV30 and TRBJ2-2; the D is unclear. CDR3 length: 13 amino acids. V lost 0 bases and J 5 bases, leaving 7 bases between the germline ends. Germline-derived CDR1 and CDR2 are GTSNPN and SVGIG (reference sequence). In DNA, the CDR3 is TGTGCCTGGAGTGTAATGGGGACCGGGGAGCTGTTTTTT. It is translated as CAWSVMGTGELFF. The full variable domain, with the rest looked up from reference TRBV30 and TRBJ2-2, is SQTIHQWPATLVQPVGSPLSLECTVEGTSNPNLYWYRQAAGRGLQLLFYSVGIGQISSEVPQNLSASRPQDRQFILSSKKLLLSDSGFYLCAWSVMGTGELFFGEGSRLTVL.

This chain links TRBV6-1 with TRBJ1-2; weak D call: TRBD1 (6 bases). Between the trimmed V and J ends, which lost 2 bases and 4 bases, there was a span of 17 bases. The CDR3 is made up of 16 amino acids. Germline V CDR1 and CDR2: MNHNS, SASEGT. CDR3 region: CASSETGTTAAYGYTF. The CDR3 coding sequence is TGTGCCAGCAGTGAAACCGGGACAACAGCCGCCTATGGCTACACCTTC.

The rearrangement links TRBV7-2 to TRBJ2-7; no clear D. This CDR3 has 14 residues. V lost 4 bases and J lost 2, with 12 bases in between. Germline loops: CDR1 SGHTA, CDR2 FQGNSA. The CDR3, as DNA: TGTGCCAGCAGCTCCCGGAACGGTCCCTACGAGCAGTACTTC. This codes for CASSSRNGPYEQYF.

The chain has TRBV6-4 and TRBJ2-3; 11 bases align to TRBD2. Per the germline V gene, CDR1 is MRHNA and CDR2 is SNTAGT. CDR3 length: 15 amino acids. V gave up 3 bases and J gave up 4 bases; unmatched junction bases: 3. The CDR3 bases are TGTGCCAGCAGTGAGGTAGCGGGGGGGCCAGATACGCAGTATTTT. Protein product: CASSEVAGGPDTQYF.

The chain combines TRBV7-8 with TRBJ2-1; 8 bases agree with TRBD1. CDR3 length: 15 amino acids. The germline V gene has CDR1 SGHVS and CDR2 FQNEAQ. J was trimmed by 8 bases and V by 2 bases; bases with no gene match: 8. CDR3 in DNA: TGTGCCAGCAGCTTATGGACAGGGTTAGCCGATGAGCAGTTCTTC. It codes for CASSLWTGLADEQFF.

The V call is TRBV18, the J call TRBJ1-4, with TRBD1 matching 7 bases. The CDR3 loop spans 15 amino acids. V shed 3 bases and J 8 bases; nucleotides not matched to a gene: 9. The germline V gene has CDR1 KGHSH and CDR2 LQKENI. The CDR3 protein is CASSPDRVGGEKLFF. The CDR3 DNA follows: TGTGCCAGCTCACCCGACAGGGTGGGTGGCGAAAAACTGTTTTTT. Supplemented by reference TRBV18 and TRBJ1-4, the full variable domain reads NAGVMQNPRHLVRRRGQEARLRCSPMKGHSHVYWYRQLPEEGLKFMVYLQKENIIDESGMPKERFSAEFPKEGPSILRIQQVVRGDSAAYFCASSPDRVGGEKLFFGSGTQLSVL.

The chain carries TRBV2 and TRBJ1-2, with D maybe TRBD1 (6 bases). This CDR3 region has 13 residues. V lost 8 bases to trimming and J lost 7 bases, with 17 bases between them. The V gene's germline CDR1 is SNHLY and CDR2 FYNNEI. CDR3 amino acids: CASGRQGSSGYTF. The CDR3 DNA is TGTGCCAGCGGACGTCAGGGGTCCAGTGGCTACACCTTC.

The gene calls are TRBV7-9 and TRBJ2-1, with D maybe TRBD2 (5 bases). V shed 6 bases and J shed 9 bases, with 12 bases lying between them. The germline CDR1 and CDR2 sequences are SEHNR and FQNEAQ (reference sequence). This CDR3 has 12 residues. The CDR3, as DNA: TGTGCCAGCAGTCAGTGGAGGTTTGAGCAGTTCTTC. This gives the protein CASSQWRFEQFF.

The CDR3 DNA is TGCGCCAGCAGCTATCAGACAGGGGAGGGTGATGAAAAACTGTTTTTT. Protein: CASSYQTGEGDEKLFF. The V and J genes are TRBV5-1 and TRBJ1-4; 8 bases are a match to TRBD1. CDR1 and CDR2 (germline): SGHRS, YFSETQ. The V and J ends lost 3 bases and 6 bases, in that order; junction bases with no gene match: 10. This CDR3 has 16 amino acids.

This chain links TRBV9 with TRBJ1-3; D might be TRBD1 (5 bases). V was trimmed by 0 bases and J by 2 bases, leaving 18 bases between them. CDR3 size: 18 residues. Germline V CDR1 and CDR2: SGDLS, YYNGEE. The CDR3 spells CASSVALGRARPGNTIYF. The CDR3 DNA follows: TGTGCCAGCAGCGTAGCTTTGGGCAGGGCGCGCCCTGGAAACACCATATATTTT.

This sequence joins TRBV2 and TRBJ1-6, with a possible D match to TRBD1 (5 bases). The CDR3 runs to 15 residues. The germline V gene encodes CDR1 SNHLY and CDR2 FYNNEI. Deletions cut 4 bases from V and 7 bases from J, with 14 bases between. As DNA, the CDR3 is TGTGCCAGCAGTGCTTTGGAGGGGTCGAATTCACCCCTCCACTTT. This translates into CASSALEGSNSPLHF.

This sequence joins TRBV15 and TRBJ1-6; TRBD1 is a possible D gene (5 bases). Trimming shortened V by 0 bases and J by 0 bases, and 9 bases separated the two germline ends. Germline assignment: CDR1 LNHNV and CDR2 YYDKDF (reference sequence). This CDR3 has 17 residues. CDR3 nucleotides: TGTGCCACCAGCAGAGATAAGGGGAGCTCCTATAATTCACCCCTCCACTTT. This encodes CATSRDKGSSYNSPLHF.

This clone appeared a single time. The chain is built from TRBV5-5 and TRBJ2-1; TRBD2 matches at 10 bases. J was trimmed by 8 bases and V by 1 base; bases with no gene match: 9. The germline CDR1 and CDR2 sequences are SGHKS and YYEKEE (reference sequence). There are 16 residues in the CDR3. The CDR3 DNA follows: TGTGCCAGCAGCTTGTTTCCCGGGACTAGCGACCATGAGCAGTTCTTC. Encoded protein: CASSLFPGTSDHEQFF.

The chain couples TRBV7-9 to TRBJ2-7, with D unclear. Germline loops: CDR1 SEHNR, CDR2 FQNEAQ (reference sequence). The CDR3 is made up of 14 amino acids. The V gene lost 5 bases and the J gene lost 0 bases, with 11 bases spanning the gap. The CDR3 loop is CASSGQLSSYEQYF. The CDR3 DNA sequence: TGTGCCAGCAGCGGGCAATTGAGCTCCTACGAGCAGTACTTC.

V usage is TRBV18 and J usage is TRBJ1-2; 7 nucleotides align to TRBD1. The V gene's germline CDR1 is KGHSH and CDR2 LQKENI. J was trimmed by 7 bases and V by 1 base; bases with no gene match: 12. The CDR3 consists of 16 residues. For the CDR3, the DNA is TGTGCCAGCTCACCACTTGAGGGCAGGGGGAAGATTGGCTACACCTTC. This encodes CASSPLEGRGKIGYTF.

The rearrangement links TRBV29-1 to TRBJ2-5; possible D gene TRBD1, 5 bases. Between the trimmed V and J ends, which lost 4 bases and 2 bases, there was a span of 11 bases. CDR3 size: 13 residues. Looked up from germline, CDR1 is SQVTM and CDR2 is ANQGSEA. The CDR3 DNA reads TGCAGCGTTGCAGGACACCAACAAGAGACCCAGTACTTC. Its translation: CSVAGHQQETQYF.

This chain connects TRBV9 to TRBJ2-2, with TRBD2 matching over 9 bases. From germline, CDR1 is SGDLS and CDR2 YYNGEE. Trimming removed 1 base from V and 1 base from J; junction bases left unmatched: 2. The CDR3 is 16 amino acids. Written as DNA, the CDR3 is TGTGCCAGCAGCGTAACAGCGGGGGGGAACACCGGGGAGCTGTTTTTT. Translation: CASSVTAGGNTGELFF.

The chain has TRBV5-1 and TRBJ2-5, with 9 nucleotides matching TRBD2. The V segment lost 5 bases and the J segment 2 bases; nucleotides outside the gene matches: 7. CDR3 length: 15 amino acids. Germline loops: CDR1 SGHRS, CDR2 YFSETQ. Here the CDR3 DNA reads TGCGCCAGCAGTTCTGCGGGGGGGCCTCAAGAGACCCAGTACTTC. It codes for CASSSAGGPQETQYF. Supplemented by reference TRBV5-1 and TRBJ2-5, the full variable domain reads KAGVTQTPRYLIKTRGQQVTLSCSPISGHRSVSWYQQTPGQGLQFLFEYFSETQRNKGNFPGRFSGRQFSNSRSEMNVSTLELGDSALYLCASSSAGGPQETQYFGPGTRLLVL.

This clone was counted between two and nine times. The V gene is TRBV6-1, the J gene TRBJ2-1, with D uncertain. Between the trimmed V and J ends, which lost 0 bases and 7 bases, there was a span of 10 bases. Germline lookup yields CDR1 MNHNS and CDR2 SASEGT. The CDR3 is 14 amino acids. CDR3 nucleotides: TGTGCCAGCAGTGAAGCGTCGGAAAGTAATGAGCAGTTCTTC. Protein product: CASSEASESNEQFF.

Written as DNA, the CDR3 is TGTGCCAGCAGCCAAGATCAAGGGGGAGGGTACGATACGCAGTATTTT. Amino acid sequence: CASSQDQGGGYDTQYF. V is TRBV4-2 and J is TRBJ2-3; a weak D match, TRBD2 (7 bases). This CDR3 is built from 16 residues. Germline V CDR1 and CDR2: LGHNA, YNFKEQ. Deletions cut 0 bases from V and 6 bases from J, with 16 bases between.

The gene calls are TRBV5-1 and TRBJ2-5; weak D call: TRBD1 (6 bases). CDR1 is SGHRS and CDR2 is YFSETQ in the germline V gene. V lost 4 bases and J lost 5, with 12 bases in between. The CDR3 has 13 amino acids. The CDR3 region is CASSGQSHETQYF. The CDR3 nucleotides read TGCGCCAGCAGCGGACAGTCCCATGAGACCCAGTACTTC.

The V call is TRBV5-1, the J call TRBJ1-3; D gene ambiguous. Germline V CDR1 and CDR2: SGHRS, YFSETQ. The CDR3 extends over 17 amino acids. V lost 0 bases and J lost 0, with 13 bases in between. Written as DNA, the CDR3 is TGCGCCAGCAGCTTGGATCCGGGGTCTGTCTCTGGAAACACCATATATTTT. Translated: CASSLDPGSVSGNTIYF.

V gene TRBV7-7 combines with J gene TRBJ2-1; D gene ambiguous. CDR1 SSHAT and CDR2 FNYEAQ come from the germline V gene (reference sequence). V was trimmed by 1 base and J by 7 bases, leaving 8 bases between them. The CDR3 is made up of 13 amino acids. In DNA form, the CDR3 reads TGTGCCAGCAGCTTAGGTCCTTTTAATGAGCAGTTCTTC. Its translation: CASSLGPFNEQFF.

This chain joins TRBV5-1 and TRBJ2-3, with 9 bases matching TRBD2. The germline CDR1 and CDR2 sequences are SGHRS and YFSETQ. CDR3 length equals 14 residues. V shed 2 bases, J shed 3 bases, and the junction held 1 base outside the gene matches. Written as DNA, the CDR3 is TGCGCCAGCAGCTTCCTAGCGGGGACAGATACGCAGTATTTT. It translates to CASSFLAGTDTQYF.

This chain connects TRBV6-1 to TRBJ1-1; 9 bases are a match to TRBD1. Germline CDR1 MNHNS, CDR2 SASEGT. The ends lost 2 bases at V and 3 bases at J; junction bases unmatched: 7. This CDR3 is 16 amino acids long. In DNA, the CDR3 is TGTGCCAGCAGTGAAAGGCCGGGACAGGGCGACACTGAAGCTTTCTTT. Translating it yields CASSERPGQGDTEAFF.

The chain couples TRBV27 to TRBJ2-3; 10 bases match TRBD2. After removal of 5 bases from V and 2 bases from J, the junction contained 10 bases not matched to a gene. Per germline, CDR1 MNHEY and CDR2 SMNVEV (reference sequence). This CDR3 spans 17 amino acids. The CDR3 nucleotides read TGTGCCAGCAGTACGCATCCCGGGACTAGCGCCACAGATACGCAGTATTTT. Translating it yields CASSTHPGTSATDTQYF.